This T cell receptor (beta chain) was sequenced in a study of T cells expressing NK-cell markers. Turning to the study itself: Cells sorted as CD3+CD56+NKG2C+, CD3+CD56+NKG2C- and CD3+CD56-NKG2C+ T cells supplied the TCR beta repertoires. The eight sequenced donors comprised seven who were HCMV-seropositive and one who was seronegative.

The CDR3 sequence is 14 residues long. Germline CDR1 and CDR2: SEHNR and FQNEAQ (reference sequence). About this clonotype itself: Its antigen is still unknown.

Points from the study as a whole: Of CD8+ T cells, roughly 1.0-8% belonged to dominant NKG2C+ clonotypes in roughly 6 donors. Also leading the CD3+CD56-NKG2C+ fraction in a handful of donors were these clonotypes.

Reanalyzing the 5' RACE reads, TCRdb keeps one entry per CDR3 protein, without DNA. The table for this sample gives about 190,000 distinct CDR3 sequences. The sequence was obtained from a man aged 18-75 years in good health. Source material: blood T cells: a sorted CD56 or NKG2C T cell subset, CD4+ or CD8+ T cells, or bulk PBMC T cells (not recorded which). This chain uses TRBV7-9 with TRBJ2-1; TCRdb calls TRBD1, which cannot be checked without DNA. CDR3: CASSFLGPPVEQFF.